The clone carrying this TCR beta chain has a handful of counts. Its target is not known. The source of the sample is a study of blood T cells in healthy people across ages. The study, taken as a whole, reports: More naive CD4+ cells and higher diversity were found in long-lived than in aged donors.

A second 7 to 11 cycle PCR used barcoded and J-beta primers. TCRdb reprocessed the 5' RACE reads with MiXCR, giving one entry per CDR3 protein. The table lists 1.4 million to 1.5 million distinct CDR3 sequences, approximately 38% of them singletons. Material for sequencing was blood. This receptor was identified in a woman between 18 and 30 years old in good health.

CDR3 amino acids: CAGGPLRSYNEQFF. In nucleotides, the CDR3 is TGTGCCGGGGGACCCTTACGCTCCTACAATGAGCAGTTCTTC. The chain uses TRBV7-9 and TRBJ2-1; the D gene could be TRBD1 or TRBD2 (5 bases each). Looked up from germline, CDR1 is SEHNR and CDR2 is FQNEAQ (reference sequence). The CDR3 is 14 amino acids. V lost 11 bases and J 0 bases, leaving 14 bases between the germline ends.